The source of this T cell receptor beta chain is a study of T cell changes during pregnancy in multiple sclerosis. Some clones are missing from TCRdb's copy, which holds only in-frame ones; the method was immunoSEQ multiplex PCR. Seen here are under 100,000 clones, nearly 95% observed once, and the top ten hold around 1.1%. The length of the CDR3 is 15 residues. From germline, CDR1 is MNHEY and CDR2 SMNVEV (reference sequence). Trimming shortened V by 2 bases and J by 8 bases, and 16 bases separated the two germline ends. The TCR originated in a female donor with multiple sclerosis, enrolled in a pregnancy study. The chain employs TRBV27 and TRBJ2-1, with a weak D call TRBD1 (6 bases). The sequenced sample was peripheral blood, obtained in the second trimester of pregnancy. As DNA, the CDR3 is TGTGCCAGCAGTTTAGAATTAAACAGGGTTGATGAGCAGTTCTTC. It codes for CASSLELNRVDEQFF.